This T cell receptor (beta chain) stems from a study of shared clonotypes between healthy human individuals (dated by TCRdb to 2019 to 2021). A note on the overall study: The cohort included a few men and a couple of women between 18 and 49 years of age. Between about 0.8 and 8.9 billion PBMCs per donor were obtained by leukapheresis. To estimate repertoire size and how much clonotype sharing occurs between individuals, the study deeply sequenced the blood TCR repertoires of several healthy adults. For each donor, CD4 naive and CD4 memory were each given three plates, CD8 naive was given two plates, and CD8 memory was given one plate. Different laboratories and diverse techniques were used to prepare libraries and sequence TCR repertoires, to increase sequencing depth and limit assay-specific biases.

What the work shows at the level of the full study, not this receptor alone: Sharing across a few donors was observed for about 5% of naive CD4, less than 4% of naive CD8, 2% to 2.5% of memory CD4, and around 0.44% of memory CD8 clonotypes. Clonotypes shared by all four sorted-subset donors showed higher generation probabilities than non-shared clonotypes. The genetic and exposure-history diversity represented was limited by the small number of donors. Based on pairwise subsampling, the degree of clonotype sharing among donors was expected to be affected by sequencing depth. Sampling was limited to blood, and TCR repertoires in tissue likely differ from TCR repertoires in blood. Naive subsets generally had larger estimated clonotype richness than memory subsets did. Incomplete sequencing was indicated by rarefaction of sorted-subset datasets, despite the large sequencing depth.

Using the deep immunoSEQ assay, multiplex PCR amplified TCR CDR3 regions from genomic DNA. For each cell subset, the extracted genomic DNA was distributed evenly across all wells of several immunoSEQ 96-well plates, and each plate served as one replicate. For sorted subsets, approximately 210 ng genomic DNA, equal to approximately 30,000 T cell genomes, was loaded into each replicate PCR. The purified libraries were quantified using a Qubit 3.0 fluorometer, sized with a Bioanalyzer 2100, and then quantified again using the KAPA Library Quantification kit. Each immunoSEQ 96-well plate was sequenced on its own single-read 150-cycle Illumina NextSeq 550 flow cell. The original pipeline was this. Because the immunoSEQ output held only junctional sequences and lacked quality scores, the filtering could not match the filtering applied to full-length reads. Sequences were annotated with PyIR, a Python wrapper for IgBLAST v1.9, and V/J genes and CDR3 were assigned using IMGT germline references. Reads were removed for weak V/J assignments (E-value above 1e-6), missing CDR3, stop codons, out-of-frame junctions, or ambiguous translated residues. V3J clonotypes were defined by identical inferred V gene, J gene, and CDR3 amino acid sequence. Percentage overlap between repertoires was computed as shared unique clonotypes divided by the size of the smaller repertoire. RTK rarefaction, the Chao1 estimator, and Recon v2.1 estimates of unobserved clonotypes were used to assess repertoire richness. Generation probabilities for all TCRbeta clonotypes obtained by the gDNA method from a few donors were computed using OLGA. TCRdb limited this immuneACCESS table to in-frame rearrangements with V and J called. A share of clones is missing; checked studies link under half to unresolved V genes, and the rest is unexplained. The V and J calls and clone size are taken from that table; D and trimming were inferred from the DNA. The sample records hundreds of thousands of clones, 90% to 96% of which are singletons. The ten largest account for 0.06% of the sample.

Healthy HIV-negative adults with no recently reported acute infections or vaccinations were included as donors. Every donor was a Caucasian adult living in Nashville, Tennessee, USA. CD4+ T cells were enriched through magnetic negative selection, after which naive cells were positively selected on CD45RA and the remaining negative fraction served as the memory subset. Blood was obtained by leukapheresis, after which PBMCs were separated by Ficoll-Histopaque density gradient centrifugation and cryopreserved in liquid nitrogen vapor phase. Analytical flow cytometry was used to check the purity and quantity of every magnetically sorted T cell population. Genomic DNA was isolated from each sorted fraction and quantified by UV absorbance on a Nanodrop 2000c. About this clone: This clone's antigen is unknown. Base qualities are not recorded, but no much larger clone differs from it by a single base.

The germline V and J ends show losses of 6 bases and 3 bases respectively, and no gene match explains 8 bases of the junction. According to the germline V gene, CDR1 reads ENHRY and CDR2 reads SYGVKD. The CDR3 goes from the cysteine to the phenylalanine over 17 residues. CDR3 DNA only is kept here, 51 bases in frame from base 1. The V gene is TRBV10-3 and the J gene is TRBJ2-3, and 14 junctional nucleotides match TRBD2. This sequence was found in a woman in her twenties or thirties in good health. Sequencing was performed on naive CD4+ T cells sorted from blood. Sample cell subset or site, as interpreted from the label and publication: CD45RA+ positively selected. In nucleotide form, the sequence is TGTGCCATCAGGGGGACTAGCGGGAGTGGATCAACAGATACGCAGTATTTT. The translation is CAIRGTSGSGSTDTQYF.